The rows below give T cell receptor beta chains drawn from one sample of a study of blood T cell repertoires in COVID-19. The protocol was immunoSEQ multiplex PCR, while the TCRdb copy is restricted to in-frame clones and leaves out a portion. Of 300,000 to 450,000 clones listed, approximately 90% were seen once; the top ten hold 3% to 4%. The sample taken for sequencing was peripheral blood. The receptors here all came from a woman between 55 and 75 years old with COVID-19, enrolled during active disease. Each CDR3 is given with its conserved first and last residue. Fields, in order: J gene, D gene, clone size, V gene, CDR3 protein, CDR3 DNA. D genes are given only for firm matches. The size field is filled for only some rows; it gives once, few, many or a size class.

>TRBJ1-5|-|-|TRBV19
CASSMRDYNQPQHF
TGTGCCAGTAGTATGAGGGACTATAATCAGCCCCAGCATTTT
>TRBJ2-3|-|few|TRBV27
CASSLWTEADTQYF
TGTGCCAGCAGTTTATGGACAGAAGCAGATACGCAGTATTTT
>TRBJ1-1|-|-|TRBV6-6
CASSDRRKNTEAFF
TGTGCCAGCAGCGACAGGAGAAAGAACACTGAAGCTTTCTTT
>TRBJ1-5|-|once|TRBV5-5
CASSQLTGNQPQHF
TGTGCCAGCAGCCAATTGACGGGGAACCAGCCCCAGCATTTT
>TRBJ1-5|-|once|TRBV2
CASSTRQLSNQPQHF
TGTGCCAGCAGTACCCGACAGCTGAGCAATCAGCCCCAGCATTTT
>TRBJ1-1|-|-|TRBV5-4
CASSLEARVAFF
TGTGCCAGCAGCTTGGAGGCCCGGGTAGCTTTCTTT
>TRBJ2-1|TRBD2|-|TRBV20-1
CSASGGTSGMYNEQFF
TGCAGTGCTAGTGGGGGGACTAGCGGGATGTACAATGAGCAGTTCTTC
>TRBJ2-5|TRBD1|once|TRBV29-1
CSVEFRDRYQETQYF
TGCAGCGTTGAATTCCGGGACAGGTACCAAGAGACCCAGTACTTC
>TRBJ1-2|-|-|TRBV30
CAWSVGQPYGYTF
TGTGCCTGGAGTGTGGGGCAGCCCTATGGCTACACCTTC
>TRBJ1-4|TRBD1|-|TRBV6-6
CASRPGQGGEKLFF
TGTGCCAGCAGACCGGGACAGGGAGGGGAAAAACTGTTTTTT
>TRBJ1-2|-|-|TRBV3-1/TRBV3-2
CASSQEVAANYGYTF
TGTGCCAGCAGCCAAGAAGTGGCAGCTAACTATGGCTACACCTTC
>TRBJ2-3|-|-|TRBV14
CASSQLSYSTDTQYF
TGTGCCAGCAGTCAACTATCGTATAGCACAGATACGCAGTATTTT
>TRBJ1-1|TRBD1|-|TRBV6-1
CASSEAVGTGSPMNTEAFF
TGTGCCAGCAGTGAAGCGGTGGGGACAGGCTCCCCAATGAACACTGAAGCTTTCTTT
>TRBJ1-1|TRBD1|-|TRBV5-1
CASRRETGVNTEAFF
TGCGCCAGCAGGCGGGAGACAGGGGTGAACACTGAAGCTTTCTTT
>TRBJ1-1|-|-|TRBV28
CASSLFPGLGTEAFF
TGTGCCAGCAGTTTATTTCCAGGACTGGGCACTGAAGCTTTCTTT
>TRBJ1-2|TRBD1|-|TRBV28
CASSSATGVGYTF
TGTGCCAGCAGTTCGGCCACAGGGGTCGGCTACACCTTC
>TRBJ2-5|TRBD2|-|TRBV6-2/TRBV6-3
CASSYSVAAGVDQETQYF
TGTGCCAGCAGTTACTCCGTTGCAGCGGGGGTAGACCAAGAGACCCAGTACTTC
>TRBJ2-2|TRBD2|once|TRBV27
CASSSQVAGGPTGELFF
TGTGCCAGCAGTTCACAGGTAGCGGGGGGGCCCACCGGGGAGCTGTTTTTT
>TRBJ1-3|TRBD1|-|TRBV6-1
CASSDPQGAGGNTIYF
TGTGCCAGCAGTGACCCACAGGGGGCGGGTGGAAACACCATATATTTT
>TRBJ2-5|TRBD1|-|TRBV7-9
CASRVTGGSETQYF
TGTGCCAGCAGGGTCACAGGGGGCAGCGAGACCCAGTACTTC
>TRBJ1-5|-|-|TRBV6-4
CASIPHSGGASQPQHF
TGTGCCAGCATCCCACATTCCGGGGGGGCAAGTCAGCCCCAGCATTTT
>TRBJ2-1|-|-|TRBV28
CASTLGGGDEQFF
TGTGCCAGCACCCTCGGGGGTGGCGATGAGCAGTTCTTC
>TRBJ2-1|TRBD2|-|TRBV28
CASSLYGERGVGEQFF
TGTGCCAGCAGTTTATATGGAGAGCGGGGGGTGGGTGAGCAGTTCTTC
>TRBJ1-2|-|-|TRBV10-3
CAISELQGDGYTF
TGTGCCATCAGTGAGCTCCAGGGCGATGGCTACACCTTC
>TRBJ2-7|-|few|TRBV5-1
CASSSQVYEQYF
TGCGCCAGCAGCTCACAGGTGTACGAGCAGTACTTC
>TRBJ2-3|-|-|TRBV7-8
CARWPGPGSDTQYF
TGTGCCAGATGGCCGGGCCCAGGGTCAGATACGCAGTATTTT
>TRBJ1-3|-|-|TRBV9
CASSVWGDTIYF
TGTGCCAGCAGCGTTTGGGGGGACACCATATATTTT
>TRBJ1-2|TRBD1|-|TRBV18
CASPRLVGTGGDGGYTF
TGTGCCAGCCCACGCTTAGTCGGGACAGGGGGCGATGGTGGCTACACCTTC
>TRBJ1-2|-|-|TRBV6-1
CASSEYGYGYTF
TGTGCCAGCAGTGAATACGGGTATGGCTACACCTTC
>TRBJ2-7|-|-|TRBV9
CASSVAPRGSYEQYF
TGTGCCAGCAGCGTAGCCCCCCGGGGATCCTACGAGCAGTACTTC